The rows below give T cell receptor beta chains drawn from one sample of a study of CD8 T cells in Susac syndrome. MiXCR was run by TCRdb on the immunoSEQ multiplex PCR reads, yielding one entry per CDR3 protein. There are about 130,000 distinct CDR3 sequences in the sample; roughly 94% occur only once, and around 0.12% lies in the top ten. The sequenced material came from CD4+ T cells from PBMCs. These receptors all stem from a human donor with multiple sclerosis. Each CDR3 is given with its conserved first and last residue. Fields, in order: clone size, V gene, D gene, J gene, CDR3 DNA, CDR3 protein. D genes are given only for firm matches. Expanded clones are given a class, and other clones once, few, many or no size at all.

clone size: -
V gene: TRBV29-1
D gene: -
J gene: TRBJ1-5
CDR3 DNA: TGCAGCGTTGGAACACGTGGGCAGCCCCAGCATTTT
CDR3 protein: CSVGTRGQPQHF

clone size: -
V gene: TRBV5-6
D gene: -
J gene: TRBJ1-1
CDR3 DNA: TGTGCCAGCAGCACATACACTGAAGCTTTCTTT
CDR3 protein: CASSTYTEAFF

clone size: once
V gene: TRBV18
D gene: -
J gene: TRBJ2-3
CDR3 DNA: TGTGCCAGCTCACCACCGGAGATCACAGATACGCAGTATTTT
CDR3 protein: CASSPPEITDTQYF

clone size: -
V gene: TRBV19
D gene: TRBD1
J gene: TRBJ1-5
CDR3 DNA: TGTGCCGGAGGGGACAGGGGCAATCAGCCCCAGCATTTT
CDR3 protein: CAGGDRGNQPQHF

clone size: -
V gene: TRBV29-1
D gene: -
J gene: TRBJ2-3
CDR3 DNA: TGCAGCGTTGAGAAGGCGTCTAGCACAGATACGCAGTATTTT
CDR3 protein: CSVEKASSTDTQYF

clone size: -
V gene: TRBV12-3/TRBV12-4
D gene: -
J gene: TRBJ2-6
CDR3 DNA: TGTGCCAGCAGCCCAAAAGGGCTGGGGGCCAACGTCCTGACTTTC
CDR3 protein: CASSPKGLGANVLTF

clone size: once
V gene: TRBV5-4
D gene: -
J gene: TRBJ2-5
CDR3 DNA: TGTGCCAGCAGCTTGGAGGGTCCCCGTCCCCAGTACTTC
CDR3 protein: CASSLEGPRPQYF

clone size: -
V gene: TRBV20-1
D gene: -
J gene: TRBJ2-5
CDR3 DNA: TGCAGTGCTTTACATAGCGGTCGTGAGACCCAGTACTTC
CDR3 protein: CSALHSGRETQYF

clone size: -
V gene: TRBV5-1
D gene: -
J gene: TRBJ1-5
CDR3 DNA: TGCGCCAGCAGCGGAGGGAGTTTGGGTCAGCCCCAGCATTTT
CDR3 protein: CASSGGSLGQPQHF

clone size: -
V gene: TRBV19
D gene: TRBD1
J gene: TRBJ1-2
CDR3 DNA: TGTGCCAGTAGTATAGATCTCCCGGACAGGGGAAGTGGCTACACCTTC
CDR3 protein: CASSIDLPDRGSGYTF

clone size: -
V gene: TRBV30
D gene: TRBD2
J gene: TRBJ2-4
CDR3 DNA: TGTGCCTGGACTAGCGGGCCCAGGGGCATTCAGTACTTC
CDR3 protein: CAWTSGPRGIQYF

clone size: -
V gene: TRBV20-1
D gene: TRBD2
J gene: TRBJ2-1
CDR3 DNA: TGCAGTGTTCACAAGGAGACTAGCGGGTTCATTTCCTACAATGAGCAGTTCTTC
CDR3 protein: CSVHKETSGFISYNEQFF

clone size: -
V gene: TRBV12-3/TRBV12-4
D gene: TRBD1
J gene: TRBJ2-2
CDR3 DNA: TGTGCCAGCAGCCGGGGGCGACAGGGGGTCACCGGGGAGCTGTTTTTT
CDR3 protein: CASSRGRQGVTGELFF

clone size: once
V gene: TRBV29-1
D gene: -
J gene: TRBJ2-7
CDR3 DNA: TGCAGCGTTGGGGTCCAATACGAGCAGTACTTC
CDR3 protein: CSVGVQYEQYF

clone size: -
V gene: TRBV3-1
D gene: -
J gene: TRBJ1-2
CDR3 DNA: TGTGCCAGCAGCCAAGGCGACAGCCGTGGCTACACCTTC
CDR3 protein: CASSQGDSRGYTF

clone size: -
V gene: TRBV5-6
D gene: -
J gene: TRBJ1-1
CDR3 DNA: TGTGCCAGCAGCTTTGCCGAAAGTCAGGGTTGGAACACTGAAGCTTTCTTT
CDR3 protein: CASSFAESQGWNTEAFF

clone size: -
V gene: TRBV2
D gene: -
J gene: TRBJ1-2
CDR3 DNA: TGTGCCAGCAGTGAAGAGGCAGGGAACTATGGCTACACCTTC
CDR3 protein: CASSEEAGNYGYTF

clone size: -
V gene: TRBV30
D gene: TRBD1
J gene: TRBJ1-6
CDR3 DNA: TGTGCCTGGTGGGGACAGGGGAATTCACCCCTCCACTTT
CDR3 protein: CAWWGQGNSPLHF

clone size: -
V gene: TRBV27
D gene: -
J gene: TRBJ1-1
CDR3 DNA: TGTGCCAGCAGTATGGGACTGGAAGGCGCTGAAGCTTTCTTT
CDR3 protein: CASSMGLEGAEAFF

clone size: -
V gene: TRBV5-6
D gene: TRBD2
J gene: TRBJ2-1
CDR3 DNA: TGTGCCAGCGGAAATAGGCTAGCGGGGTTTGGTGAGCAGTTCTTC
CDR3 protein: CASGNRLAGFGEQFF

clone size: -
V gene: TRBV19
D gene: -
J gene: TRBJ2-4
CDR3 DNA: TGTGCCAGTAGTCAAGGACCTGGCAAAAACATTCAGTACTTC
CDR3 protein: CASSQGPGKNIQYF

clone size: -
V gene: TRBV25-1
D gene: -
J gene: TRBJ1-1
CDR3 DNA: TGTGCCAGCAGTGGGTCAGGGTACCCGGGCACTGAAGCTTTCTTT
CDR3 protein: CASSGSGYPGTEAFF

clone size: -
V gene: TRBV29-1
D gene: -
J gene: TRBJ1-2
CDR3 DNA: TGCAGCGTTGTAACACTCCACTCTTCTAGGTATGGCTACACCTTC
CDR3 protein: CSVVTLHSSRYGYTF

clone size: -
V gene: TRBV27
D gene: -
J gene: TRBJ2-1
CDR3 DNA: TGTGCCAGCAGTTTAATGAGCGGCAGCTCCTACAATGAGCAGTTCTTC
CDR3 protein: CASSLMSGSSYNEQFF

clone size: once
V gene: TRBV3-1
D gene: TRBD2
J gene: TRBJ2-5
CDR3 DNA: TGTGCCAGCAGCCAAGAGGTGACTAGCGGGAAATCGGAGACCCAGTACTTC
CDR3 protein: CASSQEVTSGKSETQYF

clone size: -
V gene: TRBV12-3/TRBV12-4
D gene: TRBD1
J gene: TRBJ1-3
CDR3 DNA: TGTGCCAGCAGTGGGGACAGTTCCTCTGGAAACACCATATATTTT
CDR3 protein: CASSGDSSSGNTIYF

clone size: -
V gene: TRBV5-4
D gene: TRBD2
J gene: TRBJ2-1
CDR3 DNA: TGTGCCAGCAGCTTGTCAAGGACTAGCGGGGCCTACAATGAGCAGTTCTTC
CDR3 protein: CASSLSRTSGAYNEQFF

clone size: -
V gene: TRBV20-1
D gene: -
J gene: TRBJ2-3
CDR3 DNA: TGCAGTGCCGGGCTGGGGGAAGGAGATACGCAGTATTTT
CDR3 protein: CSAGLGEGDTQYF

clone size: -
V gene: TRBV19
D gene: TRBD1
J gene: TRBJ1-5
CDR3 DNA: TGTGCCAGTAGCCGAGGACAGGTACCCGATCAGCCCCAGCATTTT
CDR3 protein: CASSRGQVPDQPQHF

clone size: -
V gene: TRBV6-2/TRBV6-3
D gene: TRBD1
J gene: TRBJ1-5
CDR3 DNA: TGTGCCAGCAGCACGACAGGGACGGATCAGCCCCAGCATTTT
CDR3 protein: CASSTTGTDQPQHF

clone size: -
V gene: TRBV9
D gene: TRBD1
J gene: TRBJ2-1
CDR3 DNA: TGTGCCAGCAGCGCGACAGGGGGAGGTTACAATGAGCAGTTCTTC
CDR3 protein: CASSATGGGYNEQFF